Below are 2 T cell receptor beta chains sequenced from a single sample in a study of post-analysis software for immune sequencing data. Study results and caveats: Included in a set of a handful of TRBV segments more frequent in patients than controls were TRBV5-6, TRBV5-1 and TRBV20-1.

These receptors lack a known antigen. Sequencing libraries made from TCR beta cDNA carried unique molecular identifiers. TCRdb redid the calling of the PCR reads with MiXCR, one entry per CDR3 protein. The sample includes 430,000 or so distinct CDR3 sequences, 30% to 45% of them seen just once. Sequenced sample: blood. The receptors derive from a girl aged 2 to 9 with multiple sclerosis.

The chain combines TRBV15 with TRBJ2-5; 13 nucleotides agree with TRBD2. The J call may not be correct, given that the DNA end is closer to TRBJ2-7. CDR3 length: 15 amino acids. CDR1 and CDR2 from the germline V gene are LNHNV and YYDKDF (reference sequence). The CDR3 sequence: CATSRETSGGYEQYF. CDR3 nucleotides: TGTGCCACCAGCAGAGAGACTAGCGGGGGGTACGAGCAGTACTTC.

The sample holds many counts of this clonotype. A read error may produce the germline difference seen at one junction end. The rearrangement uses TRBV12-3 or TRBV12-4 and TRBJ2-5, with 8 bases fitting TRBD2. This CDR3 spans 14 amino acids. The CDR3 protein is CASRPTSGQETQYF. As DNA, the CDR3 is TGCGCCAGCAGACCAACTAGCGGCCAAGAGACCCAGTACTTC.